These 22 T cell receptor beta chains originate from one sample sequenced in a study of blood T cell repertoires in COVID-19. Assay used: immunoSEQ multiplex PCR; TCRdb lists only in-frame clones, some missing. Counted here are about 75,000 clones, 75% to 85% occurring once; the ten biggest clones make up around 5.8%. Sequenced input: peripheral blood. These receptors all stem from a woman older than 75 with active or convalescent COVID-19.

V is TRBV27 and J is TRBJ2-7; the match to TRBD2 covers 8 bases. The CDR3 spans 13 residues. Trimming removed 5 bases from V and 5 bases from J; junction bases left unmatched: 5. Germline V gene sequence: CDR1 MNHEY, CDR2 SMNVEV (reference sequence). CDR3 bases: TGTGCCAGCAGTCCCGGACTAGCCCACGAGCAGTACTTC. It encodes CASSPGLAHEQYF.

This clone was seen a handful of times. This sequence joins TRBV12-5 and TRBJ1-1; 8 bases match TRBD1. The CDR3 length is 18 residues. Germline trimming cut 1 base from V and 0 bases from J; bases unmatched to any gene: 10. Germline V gene sequence: CDR1 LGHNT, CDR2 FRNRAP. CDR3 in amino acids: CASGLAWDRQPLNTEAFF. DNA for the CDR3: TGTGCTAGTGGTTTGGCCTGGGACAGGCAGCCCTTGAACACTGAAGCTTTCTTT. The variable domain in full, with the rest retrieved from reference TRBV12-5 and TRBJ1-1, is DARVTQTPRHKVTEMGQEVTMRCQPILGHNTVFWYRQTMMQGLELLAYFRNRAPLDDSGMPKDRFSAEMPDATLATLKIQPSEPRDSAVYFCASGLAWDRQPLNTEAFFGQGTRLTVV.

This chain joins TRBV5-1 and TRBJ2-3; perhaps TRBD2 as D (6 bases). This CDR3 has 15 amino acids. Germline V CDR1 and CDR2: SGHRS, YFSETQ. V was trimmed by 2 bases and J by 1 base, leaving 11 bases between them. The CDR3 bases are TGCGCCAGCAGCTTAGAGGGGACTCGCACAGATACGCAGTATTTT. Translated, it gives CASSLEGTRTDTQYF.

V usage is TRBV5-6 and J usage is TRBJ2-3; D is perhaps TRBD1 (5 bases). The CDR3 sequence is 13 residues long. V lost 4 bases and J lost 6, with 12 bases in between. CDR1 and CDR2 from the germline V gene are SGHDT and YYEEEE. CDR3 residues: CASSRTHWDTQYF. The CDR3 bases are TGTGCCAGCAGCCGGACACATTGGGATACGCAGTATTTT.

J is TRBJ2-1 and V is TRBV27, with TRBD2 matching 14 bases. V lost 2 bases to trimming and J lost 3 bases; unmatched junction nucleotides: 15. This CDR3 region has 21 residues. Germline V gene sequence: CDR1 MNHEY, CDR2 SMNVEV (reference sequence). For the CDR3, the DNA is TGTGCCAGCAGTTTAACGACACCGGGACTAGCGGGAGCACGGGGCTACAATGAGCAGTTCTTC. Its protein is CASSLTTPGLAGARGYNEQFF.

CDR3 region: CASSGGLAGGPRSYNEQFF. CDR3 DNA: TGTGCCAGCAGCGGCGGACTAGCGGGGGGGCCCCGCTCCTACAATGAGCAGTTCTTC. V gene TRBV7-6 combines with J gene TRBJ2-1, with 15 positions matching TRBD2. V lost 5 bases to trimming and J lost 0 bases; unmatched junction nucleotides: 8. Germline CDR1 is SGHVS and CDR2 is FNYEAQ. The CDR3 loop spans 19 amino acids. The whole variable domain, remainder taken from reference TRBV7-6 and TRBJ2-1, is GAGVSQSPRYKVTKRGQDVALRCDPISGHVSLYWYRQALGQGPEFLTYFNYEAQQDKSGLPNDRFSAERPEGSISTLTIQRTEQRDSAMYRCASSGGLAGGPRSYNEQFFGPGTRLTVL.

The V gene is TRBV24-1, the J gene TRBJ2-1; a possible D gene is TRBD2 (6 bases). CDR3 size: 15 residues. The V end was cut by 1 base, the J end by 7 bases, with 13 bases between. Germline V gives CDR1 KGHDR, CDR2 SFDVKD. The DNA for the CDR3 is TGTGCCACCAGTGATTTTCGCGGGATGTCTAATGAGCAGTTCTTC. The encoded protein is CATSDFRGMSNEQFF.

This clone turned up a few times. The V and J genes are TRBV2 and TRBJ1-1; no clear D gene. CDR1 and CDR2 from the germline V gene are SNHLY and FYNNEI. The CDR3 spans 13 residues. With 4 bases removed from V and 1 base from J, the gap between germline ends came to 7 bases. CDR3 in amino acids: CASSARQNTEAFF. The DNA of the CDR3 is TGTGCCAGCAGTGCAAGACAGAACACTGAAGCTTTCTTT.

Here the CDR3 reads CASTRGRGTGELFF. The CDR3 DNA reads TGTGCCAGCACCCGCGGGAGAGGCACCGGGGAGCTGTTTTTT. The chain links TRBV7-2 to TRBJ2-2; 7 bases map to TRBD2. CDR1 and CDR2 (germline): SGHTA, FQGNSA. Trimming removed 7 bases from V and 4 bases from J; junction bases left unmatched: 6. This CDR3 has 14 residues.

J is TRBJ2-7 and V is TRBV4-3; D is ambiguous. The CDR3 covers 14 residues. The germline CDR1 and CDR2 sequences are LGHNA and YSLEER. The V end was cut by 0 bases, the J end by 0 bases, with 6 bases between. DNA of the CDR3: TGCGCCAGCAGCCAAGAGCGTGCCTCCTACGAGCAGTACTTC. Translated: CASSQERASYEQYF.

This clone was seen only a few times. The V and J genes are TRBV5-5 and TRBJ2-5; no definite D call. The CDR3 is made up of 12 amino acids. The germline V gene has CDR1 SGHKS and CDR2 YYEKEE (reference sequence). V gave up 4 bases and J gave up 5 bases, with 9 bases separating them. CDR3 sequence (DNA): TGTGCCAGCAGCCTTTACATTGAGACCCAGTACTTC. It is translated as CASSLYIETQYF.

J is TRBJ1-5 and V is TRBV5-5, with D possibly TRBD1 on 6 matching bases. The V end was cut by 5 bases, the J end by 6 bases, with 12 bases between. Germline CDR1 is SGHKS and CDR2 is YYEKEE (reference sequence). The length of the CDR3 is 13 residues. The CDR3 DNA follows: TGTGCCAGCAGTTTATTGACAGGTCAGCCCCAGCATTTT. Translated: CASSLLTGQPQHF.

The table lists this clone with a few counts. The chain employs TRBV4-3 and TRBJ1-1; D is possibly TRBD1 (6 bases). The V gene lost 5 bases and the J gene lost 10 bases, with 26 bases spanning the gap. CDR1 is LGHNA and CDR2 is YSLEER in the germline V gene. The CDR3 runs to 16 residues. CDR3: CASSFHDRTATLGAFF. In DNA, the CDR3 is TGCGCCAGCAGCTTCCATGACAGGACCGCTACCCTGGGAGCTTTCTTT.

The chain couples TRBV2 to TRBJ1-5; unclear D gene. Germline loops: CDR1 SNHLY, CDR2 FYNNEI. The CDR3 is 13 residues long. V lost 7 bases, J lost 6 bases, and 13 bases lay in between. CDR3 amino acids: CASTPEEGQPQHF. The CDR3 DNA follows: TGTGCCAGCACCCCGGAGGAGGGTCAGCCCCAGCATTTT.

The chain has TRBV6-2 or TRBV6-3 and TRBJ2-1; 11 bases align to TRBD2. The length of the CDR3 is 17 residues. Looked up from germline, CDR1 is MNHEY and CDR2 is SVGEGT. The V and J ends lost 6 bases and 8 bases, in that order; junction bases with no gene match: 15. CDR3 bases: TGTGCCAGCAGCCGCTTTCTTAGCGGGGGGGTAGGAGATGAGCAGTTCTTC. Translation: CASSRFLSGGVGDEQFF.

J is TRBJ2-7 and V is TRBV27, with 8 bases fitting TRBD2. J gave up 3 bases and V 7 bases, and 11 bases lay outside the gene matches. There are 15 residues in the CDR3. CDR1 and CDR2 (germline): MNHEY, SMNVEV (reference sequence). As DNA, the CDR3 is TGTGCCAGCACCCCTCTTAGCGGGGCAGTCTACGAGCAGTACTTC. Residues: CASTPLSGAVYEQYF.

The chain couples TRBV6-6 to TRBJ1-1; 7 positions agree with TRBD1. Trimming at V came to 0 bases and at J to 5 bases, leaving 3 bases not matched to a gene. Per germline, CDR1 MNHNY and CDR2 SVGAGI (reference sequence). This CDR3 contains 14 residues. CDR3 amino acids: CASSYSAGGTEAFF. The CDR3 DNA reads TGTGCCAGCAGTTACTCAGCAGGGGGAACTGAAGCTTTCTTT.

This clone occurred once. The V gene is TRBV5-6, the J gene TRBJ2-3; the D gene is possibly TRBD2 (6 bases). There are 16 residues in the CDR3. Germline assignment: CDR1 SGHDT and CDR2 YYEEEE. V lost 3 bases and J lost 0, with 14 bases in between. The CDR3, as DNA: TGTGCCAGCAGCTGGGGAGGACCGTCTAGCACAGATACGCAGTATTTT. Protein: CASSWGGPSSTDTQYF.

This chain joins TRBV2 and TRBJ1-1; D possibly corresponds to TRBD1 (6 bases). The CDR3 spans 15 residues. The V end lost 2 bases, the J end lost 6 bases, and 16 bases lay between the germline ends. From germline, CDR1 is SNHLY and CDR2 FYNNEI. The CDR3 reads CASSELYREGAEAFF. Here the CDR3 DNA reads TGTGCCAGCAGTGAACTTTACAGGGAGGGCGCTGAAGCTTTCTTT.

V usage is TRBV3-1 (or the pseudogene TRBV3-2) and J usage is TRBJ2-1; 10 positions agree with TRBD2. Germline loops: CDR1 LGHDT, CDR2 YNNKEL (reference sequence). The CDR3 extends over 19 amino acids. The trim removed 0 bases at V and 10 bases at J, leaving 18 bases unmatched. CDR3 amino acids: CASSQDQGLAGDFTREQFF. CDR3 DNA sequence: TGTGCCAGCAGCCAAGATCAGGGTCTAGCGGGAGATTTTACTCGAGAGCAGTTCTTC.

The chain carries TRBV6-1 and TRBJ2-3; 7 bases agree with TRBD2. The V gene end was trimmed by 1 base and the J gene end by 0 bases; junction bases not matched to a gene: 16. The CDR3 covers 20 residues. Germline V gives CDR1 MNHNS, CDR2 SASEGT. This CDR3 is CASSEVRSGTPRTSTDTQYF. Written as DNA, the CDR3 is TGTGCCAGCAGTGAAGTGAGGAGCGGGACGCCGAGAACTAGCACAGATACGCAGTATTTT.

V gene TRBV7-2 combines with J gene TRBJ1-2; 7 bases line up with TRBD1. Trimming took 6 bases from V and 2 from J; bases not matched to a gene: 9. The CDR3 is 15 amino acids. Germline V gene sequence: CDR1 SGHTA, CDR2 FQGNSA. The CDR3 loop reads CASRKMGTENYGYTF. As DNA, the CDR3 is TGTGCCAGCAGGAAGATGGGGACAGAAAACTATGGCTACACCTTC. The full variable domain, completed using reference TRBV7-2 and TRBJ1-2, is GAGVSQSPSNKVTEKGKDVELRCDPISGHTALYWYRQSLGQGLEFLIYFQGNSAPDKSGLPSDRFSAERTGGSVSTLTIQRTQQEDSAVYLCASRKMGTENYGYTFGSGTRLTVV.